Reported below is one TCR beta chain. The CDR3 consists of 16 residues. CDR1 is SGHTA, CDR2 FQGNSA, per germline. V trimming: 0 bases; J trimming: 6 bases; junction bases outside the gene matches: 6. The sample comes from a study of technical replicates of blood from a few donors. Assay used: immunoSEQ multiplex PCR; TCRdb lists only in-frame clones, some missing. Of approximately 58,000 clones in the sample, around 88% were seen once. The sequencing input was PBMCs. The chain combines TRBV7-2 with TRBJ2-5, with 11 bases matching TRBD2. The receptor was derived from a human donor in good health. Some clones in this sample may be carry-over from other donors' samples. The CDR3 bases are TGTGCCAGCAGCTTAGCGCTAGTAGCGGGGGGGAAGACCCAGTACTTC. It is translated as CASSLALVAGGKTQYF.